These T cell receptor beta chains were read from a single sample in a study of blood T cells in healthy people across ages. TCRdb redid the calling of the 5' RACE reads with MiXCR, one entry per CDR3 protein. The sample contains 1,100,000 or so distinct CDR3 sequences, under 55% of which appear only once. Sequenced: blood. The origin of the receptors is a woman aged 60-70 years in good health. CDR3s include the opening cysteine and the closing phenylalanine or tryptophan. D genes are given only for firm matches. Size values are once, few and many counts, or a class for expanded clones, and some rows have none.

CDR3 length | J gene | D gene | V gene | clone size | CDR3 DNA | CDR3 protein
14 | TRBJ1-2 | - | TRBV12-3/TRBV12-4 | few | TGTGCCAGCAGGCAACTCGAGGGGGGAGATGGCTACACCTTC | CASRQLEGGDGYTF
15 | TRBJ2-3 | - | TRBV6-1 | - | TGTGCCAGCAGTGAATCGCGGGCTGGCACAGATACGCAGTATTTT | CASSESRAGTDTQYF
16 | TRBJ1-5 | - | TRBV10-3 | few | TGTGCCATCAGTGAGTCGACAGGAGGGCTCAATCAGCCCCAGCATTTT | CAISESTGGLNQPQHF
17 | TRBJ2-7 | TRBD1 | TRBV5-1 | few | TGCGCCAGCAAAGAGAGGGACAGGGGGGGAGGATCCTACGAGCAGTACTTC | CASKERDRGGGSYEQYF
15 | TRBJ2-3 | - | TRBV20-1 | - | TGCAGTGCTAGAAGGGGCGGAGCTAGCACAGATACGCAGTATTTT | CSARRGGASTDTQYF
12 | TRBJ1-6 | - | TRBV27 | - | TGTGCCAGCAGCTATCCCTTTTCACCCCTCCACTTT | CASSYPFSPLHF
12 | TRBJ1-2 | - | TRBV27 | - | TGTGCCGGCAGATCCGGGCGCTATGGCTACACCTTC | CAGRSGRYGYTF
17 | TRBJ2-3 | - | TRBV21-1 | once | TGTGCCTGCAGCAAATCAAGGAACGGGCCTAGCACAGATACGCAGTATTTT | CACSKSRNGPSTDTQYF
16 | TRBJ2-7 | TRBD1 | TRBV5-1 | - | TGCGCCAGCAGCCTTCAGATCGGGACAGGGATCTACGAGCAGTACTTC | CASSLQIGTGIYEQYF
17 | TRBJ2-3 | - | TRBV19 | - | TGTGCCAGTAGTATAGGGTTTCTGGCGGGAATCACAGATACGCAGTATTTT | CASSIGFLAGITDTQYF
15 | TRBJ2-3 | - | TRBV6-2/TRBV6-3 | - | TGTGTCAGCAGACCCCACGGACTCGCGGCGGGTACACAGTATTTT | CVSRPHGLAAGTQYF
14 | TRBJ2-3 | TRBD2 | TRBV12-3/TRBV12-4 | few | TGTGCCAGCAGCCGGGGACTAGCGGGAGTTACGCAGTATTTT | CASSRGLAGVTQYF
14 | TRBJ2-7 | - | TRBV10-3 | - | TGTGCCATCCGGTCCGATTCCCCCAACTCCGAGCAGTACTTC | CAIRSDSPNSEQYF
16 | TRBJ2-1 | - | TRBV27 | - | TGTGCCAGCAGTATAGAGCTAGCGAGCTCCTACAATGAGCAGTTCTTC | CASSIELASSYNEQFF
13 | TRBJ1-4 | - | TRBV7-3 | few | TGTGCCAGCAGTCTCAATTGGGGTGAAAAACTGTTTTTT | CASSLNWGEKLFF
16 | TRBJ2-1 | TRBD2 | TRBV11-2 | once | TGTGCCAGCAGCTTAGTTGCTAGCGGGAGGTACGATGAGCAGTTCTTC | CASSLVASGRYDEQFF
16 | TRBJ2-5 | TRBD1 | TRBV10-3 | - | TGTGCCATCAGTGCAACCGGGACAGGGCAAAGGGGTGAGCAGTACTTC | CAISATGTGQRGEQYF
16 | TRBJ1-5 | - | TRBV15 | - | TGTGCCACCAGCAGAGATGTTGGCACCTTTGATCAGCCCCAGCATTTT | CATSRDVGTFDQPQHF
17 | TRBJ2-1 | TRBD2 | TRBV20-1 | - | TGCAGTGCTAGAGGGCGTAAAGCGGGAGGGTTTTACAATGAGCAGTTCTTC | CSARGRKAGGFYNEQFF
16 | TRBJ2-7 | - | TRBV4-1 | few | TGCGCCAGCAGCCGACATCTAGAACCGCCAACCTACGAGCAGTACTTC | CASSRHLEPPTYEQYF
14 | TRBJ1-2 | - | TRBV12-5 | many | TGTGCTAGTTGGTGGGAAACACGGATCTATGGCTACACCTTC | CASWWETRIYGYTF
13 | TRBJ2-3 | - | TRBV6-5 | few | TGTGCCAGCAGTTACTCCGGTTCAGATACGCAGTATTTT | CASSYSGSDTQYF
13 | TRBJ1-2 | - | TRBV29-1 | - | TGCAGCGTTTACCAGGAGCCACACCATGGCTACACCTTC | CSVYQEPHHGYTF
17 | TRBJ2-5 | TRBD1 | TRBV5-1 | - | TGCGCCAGCAGCTTGGGGGACAGCCTCCCAGGGCAAGAGACCCAGTACTTC | CASSLGDSLPGQETQYF
17 | TRBJ2-1 | TRBD2 | TRBV10-3 | - | TGTGCCATCAGTGTAGTCGGGACGGGAGGGGCATACAATGAGCAGTTCTTC | CAISVVGTGGAYNEQFF
15 | TRBJ2-3 | TRBD2 | TRBV6-5 | many | TGTGCCAGCAGCACAAGAGGCGGGGGTACAGATACGCAGTATTTT | CASSTRGGGTDTQYF
17 | TRBJ2-7 | TRBD1 | TRBV5-1 | - | TGCGCCAGCAGCTTGGCCGGGGCAGGGGGCGCCTACAATGAGCAGTACTTC | CASSLAGAGGAYNEQYF
14 | TRBJ2-1 | TRBD2 | TRBV29-1 | - | TGCAGCGTTGATGTCGGGAGGGCCCACAATGAGCAGTTCTTC | CSVDVGRAHNEQFF
15 | TRBJ2-7 | TRBD2 | TRBV28 | - | TGTGCCAGCAGTTTAGGGGGGGTGCTCGAGGGGGAGCAGTACTTC | CASSLGGVLEGEQYF
14 | TRBJ2-7 | - | TRBV6-2/TRBV6-3 | - | TGTGCCGGAGCCAGGGCCACAAAAGACTACGAGCAGTACTTC | CAGARATKDYEQYF
13 | TRBJ2-7 | - | TRBV15 | - | TGTGCCACCAGCAGAGGTGCACTATACGAGCAGTACTTC | CATSRGALYEQYF
17 | TRBJ2-5 | - | TRBV21-1 | once | TGTGCCGGCCCCGCCATGCCCCTTTTCTACGAGCAAGAGACCCAGTACTTC | CAGPAMPLFYEQETQYF
13 | TRBJ2-7 | TRBD2 | TRBV20-1 | few | TGCAGTGCTAGGACTAGCGGGGTCTACGAGCAGTACTTC | CSARTSGVYEQYF
13 | TRBJ1-5 | - | TRBV3-1 | once | TGTGCCAGCAGCCAAGGACTTCATCAGGCCCAGCATTTT | CASSQGLHQAQHF
15 | TRBJ1-2 | TRBD1 | TRBV29-1 | once | TGCAGCGTTGAAGACGGGACAGAGGGATTCTATGGCTACACCTTC | CSVEDGTEGFYGYTF
14 | TRBJ2-7 | TRBD2 | TRBV20-1 | - | TGCAGTGCTGGAGATTCCAGCGGGAAGCCCGAGCAGTACTTC | CSAGDSSGKPEQYF
15 | TRBJ1-5 | - | TRBV20-1 | - | TGCAGTGCTATGAGGGGTCTGGGAAGGAATCAGCCCCAGCATTTT | CSAMRGLGRNQPQHF
16 | TRBJ2-5 | - | TRBV20-1 | - | TGCAGTCCTATCGGGTGGCTAGCGAGAGATGGAGAGACCCAGTACTTC | CSPIGWLARDGETQYF
16 | TRBJ2-2 | TRBD2 | TRBV4-2 | - | TGTGCCAGCAGCCAAGATGTGGAGCGGGAGACCGGGGAGCTGTTTTTT | CASSQDVERETGELFF
16 | TRBJ2-1 | TRBD2 | TRBV5-1 | - | TGCGCCAGCAGCTTGATCTCTAGCGGGAGCAGGAATGAGCAGTTCTTC | CASSLISSGSRNEQFF
16 | TRBJ2-1 | TRBD1 | TRBV3-1 | - | TGTGCCAGCAGGCTTTTAGGGACAGCCTCCCGAAGCGTGCAGTTCTTC | CASRLLGTASRSVQFF
12 | TRBJ1-2 | - | TRBV10-3 | - | TGTGCCGCGGGGGCGGGTGGCTATGGCTACACCTTC | CAAGAGGYGYTF
16 | TRBJ2-1 | - | TRBV29-1 | - | TGCAGCGTTGGGGCTAGCGAGAGTAAACACTACAATGAGCAGTTCTTC | CSVGASESKHYNEQFF
15 | TRBJ2-3 | TRBD1 | TRBV28 | - | TGTGCCAGCAGAAAGGCAGGGGGAAGCACAGATACGCAGTATTTT | CASRKAGGSTDTQYF
12 | TRBJ2-5 | - | TRBV10-3 | - | TGTGCCATCAGTGACCTGCCAGAGACCCAGTACTTC | CAISDLPETQYF
13 | TRBJ2-3 | - | TRBV27 | - | TGTGCCAGCAGTCCCAGGGGGGGGAGTACGCAGTATTTT | CASSPRGGSTQYF
15 | TRBJ1-6 | TRBD1 | TRBV5-4 | - | TGTGCCAGCAGACCAGGGACAGCCGGAAATTCACCCCTCCACTTT | CASRPGTAGNSPLHF
14 | TRBJ2-7 | TRBD2 | TRBV7-9 | few | TGTGCCAGCAGCGCATCTAGCGGTGCCTACGAGCAGTACTTC | CASSASSGAYEQYF
15 | TRBJ2-7 | TRBD1 | TRBV6-5 | - | TGTGCCAGCAGGCTGACAGGGGGCGCGTACAATGAGCAGTACTTC | CASRLTGGAYNEQYF
10 | TRBJ1-1 | - | TRBV2 | - | TGTGCCAGCACTGGGACTGAAGCTTTCTTT | CASTGTEAFF
14 | TRBJ2-7 | - | TRBV7-6 | - | TGTGCCAGCAGCTTACCCGGGACTTGGGACGAGCAGTACTTC | CASSLPGTWDEQYF
16 | TRBJ2-3 | - | TRBV24-1 | few | TGTGCCACCAGTGATTTTGTTAGCGGAAGCACAGATACGCAGTATTTT | CATSDFVSGSTDTQYF
15 | TRBJ2-1 | - | TRBV5-1 | - | TGCGCCAGCAGACTCCGGGACAACTCCTACAATGAGCAGTTCTTC | CASRLRDNSYNEQFF
15 | TRBJ1-5 | TRBD1 | TRBV2 | - | TGTGCCAGCAGTGAACTGACAGGGCCCCAATCCCCCCAGCATTTT | CASSELTGPQSPQHF